One sample yielded the 10 T cell receptor beta chains listed below, sequenced in a study of blood T cells in healthy people across ages. The second PCR ran roughly 7 to 12 cycles with a sample-barcoded 5' primer and J-beta primers. TCRdb fed the 5' RACE reads into MiXCR, producing one record per CDR3 protein. This table holds 1.2 million to 1.5 million distinct CDR3 sequences, approximately 38% found once. Sample: blood. These receptors were taken from a young woman in good health.

CDR3 coding DNA: TGTGCCAGCAGCTTAAGTAGCGGGAGGCGCACAGATACGCAGTATTTT. This codes for CASSLSSGRRTDTQYF. The genes are TRBV7-2 and TRBJ2-3; 10 bases line up with TRBD2. Trimming took 2 bases from V and 1 from J; bases not matched to a gene: 3. Germline V gene data show CDR1 as SGHTA and CDR2 as FQGNSA. CDR3 length equals 16 residues.

The chain recombines TRBV6-6 with TRBJ2-7; 9 bases agree with TRBD2. The germline gives CDR1 MNHNY, CDR2 SVGAGI (reference sequence). The CDR3 is 15 residues long. Unmatched junction bases numbered 14, after V lost 7 bases and J lost 7 bases. CDR3: CASTKTSGGTNEQYF. The CDR3 DNA reads as TGTGCCAGCACCAAGACTAGCGGAGGGACCAATGAGCAGTACTTC.

On this clonotype itself: A much larger clonotype is one base distant, so this may be a read error. The rearrangement uses TRBV20-1 and TRBJ2-5, with 14 bases identical to TRBD2. The germline gives CDR1 DFQATT, CDR2 SNEGSKA (reference sequence). There are 14 residues in the CDR3. Germline trimming cut 5 bases from V and 11 bases from J; bases unmatched to any gene: 10. The CDR3 DNA reads TGCAGTGCTCAGACTAGCGGGAGGGTCAATGAGCAGTACTTC. This codes for CSAQTSGRVNEQYF.

This clonotype turned up a few times. The chain uses TRBV12-3 or TRBV12-4 and TRBJ1-4, with D hard to call. This CDR3 is 13 amino acids long. Trimming stripped 8 bases from V and 5 bases from J, with 12 bases between. The DNA for the CDR3 is TGTGCCAGCCGACGGAATATCAATGAAAAACTGTTTTTT. Its translation is CASRRNINEKLFF.

This clonotype was found a few times. CDR3 amino acids: CASSQLATQYF. CDR3 nucleotide sequence: TGTGCCAGCAGCCAATTGGCGACCCAGTACTTC. The chain uses TRBV3-1 and TRBJ2-5; D gene uncertain. Germline V gives CDR1 LGHDT, CDR2 YNNKEL (reference sequence). Trimming removed 2 bases from V and 7 bases from J, with 5 bases in between. This CDR3 has 11 residues.

This rearrangement joins TRBV27 to TRBJ2-6, with TRBD1 as a possible D gene (5 bases). Per germline, CDR1 MNHEY and CDR2 SMNVEV (reference sequence). V dropped 3 bases and J dropped 14 bases, with 14 bases sitting between them. This CDR3 is 13 amino acids long. In DNA, the CDR3 is TGTGCCAGCAGTTTGGCCAGACAGAGTTTCCTGACTTTC. Translated, it gives CASSLARQSFLTF.

A word on this clonotype: A much larger clone lies a single base off, so this may be a read error. The J gene is TRBJ2-1, the V gene TRBV29-1; D is uncertain. CDR3 length equals 13 residues. The V end was cut by 3 bases, the J end by 7 bases, with 13 bases between. The germline CDR1 and CDR2 sequences are SQVTM and ANQGSEA. DNA for the CDR3: TGCAGCGTTGATGACGTGCTACCGAATGAGCAGTTCTTC. Protein product: CSVDDVLPNEQFF.

The V call is TRBV7-2, the J call TRBJ2-5; no clear D. V was pared by 5 bases and J by 4 bases, with 11 bases between. Germline lookup yields CDR1 SGHTA and CDR2 FQGNSA. The CDR3 loop spans 13 amino acids. Written as DNA, the CDR3 is TGTGCCAGCAGCCCCGCGGCAGTAGAGACCCAGTACTTC. Translation gives CASSPAAVETQYF. Variable domain in full (rest from reference TRBV7-2 and TRBJ2-5): GAGVSQSPSNKVTEKGKDVELRCDPISGHTALYWYRQSLGQGLEFLIYFQGNSAPDKSGLPSDRFSAERTGGSVSTLTIQRTQQEDSAVYLCASSPAAVETQYFGPGTRLLVL.

The CDR3 loop is CAIRPGSSSSGNTIYF. The DNA for the CDR3 is TGTGCCATCAGGCCTGGATCCTCGAGCTCTGGAAACACCATATATTTT. The chain recombines TRBV10-3 with TRBJ1-3; no definite D call. The CDR3 length is 16 residues. CDR1 is ENHRY, CDR2 SYGVKD, per germline. V was pared by 6 bases and J by 0 bases, with 15 bases between.

This clonotype was seen a few times. The rearrangement links TRBV2 to TRBJ2-1; D uncertain. The CDR3 covers 12 residues. CDR1 is SNHLY and CDR2 is FYNNEI in the germline V gene. V lost 7 bases to trimming and J lost 4 bases, with 8 bases between them. The CDR3 DNA sequence: TGTGCCAGCACGGGCCCGTACAATGAGCAGTTCTTC. Protein: CASTGPYNEQFF.